These 14 T cell receptor beta chains originate from one sample sequenced in a study of cytomegalovirus exposure and HLA in healthy donors. PCR primers comprised 60 Vbeta and 13 Jbeta primers. Profiled with immunoSEQ multiplex PCR; TCRdb holds only in-frame clones, not every one. The sample records 150,000 or so clones, around 75% being singletons. Sequencing was carried out using PBMCs. The origin of the receptors is a man between 25 and 39 years old in good health and CMV-seronegative.

As regards this clone: A much larger clone differs by one base, so this may be a read error. The chain uses TRBV9 and TRBJ1-2, with 9 bases lining up with TRBD1. The germline V gene encodes CDR1 SGDLS and CDR2 YYNGEE. The trim removed 5 bases at V and 5 bases at J, leaving 4 bases unmatched. The length of the CDR3 is 13 residues. The chain's CDR3 is CASSTGGRYGYTF. CDR3 in DNA: TGTGCCAGCAGTACAGGGGGCAGGTATGGCTACACCTTC. Full variable domain (outside the CDR3, taken from reference TRBV9 and TRBJ1-2): DSGVTQTPKHLITATGQRVTLRCSPRSGDLSVYWYQQSLDQGLQFLIQYYNGEERAKGNILERFSAQQFPDLHSELNLSSLELGDSALYFCASSTGGRYGYTFGSGTRLTVV.

J is TRBJ1-2 and V is TRBV29-1; TRBD1 matches at 7 bases. The CDR3 spans 13 residues. The trim removed 4 bases at V and 4 bases at J, leaving 6 bases unmatched. CDR1 and CDR2 from the germline V gene are SQVTM and ANQGSEA. CDR3 sequence: CSVVLQGIYGYTF. DNA of the CDR3: TGCAGCGTTGTTTTACAGGGGATCTATGGCTACACCTTC.

The V and J genes are TRBV5-6 and TRBJ1-2, with TRBD1 matching 11 bases. Trimming removed 4 bases from V and 5 bases from J; junction bases left unmatched: 7. Germline values: CDR1 SGHDT, CDR2 YYEEEE. The CDR3 spans 15 residues. The CDR3 nucleotides read TGTGCCAGCAGCCTAGGACAGGGGGCGCCGTATGGCTACACCTTC. Its translation: CASSLGQGAPYGYTF.

Notes on this clone: One end of the junction fails to match germline, which may point to a read error. Within the sample, other DNA sequences also encode this same CDR3. The rearrangement links TRBV5-1 to TRBJ1-1; TRBD1 agrees at 7 bases. Germline CDR1 and CDR2: SGHRS and YFSETQ. This CDR3 region has 14 residues. This chain's CDR3 is CASSFDRADTEAFF. The CDR3 nucleotides are TGTGCCAGCAGCTTCGACAGGGCAGACACTGAAGCTTTCTTT.

The chain links TRBV6-6 to TRBJ2-2; the match to TRBD1 covers 7 bases. V was pared by 6 bases and J by 6 bases, with 4 bases of the junction left unmatched. Germline CDR1 reads MNHNY; CDR2 reads SVGAGI (reference sequence). The CDR3 length is 13 residues. CDR3 residues: CASSDQGAGELFF. DNA of the CDR3: TGTGCCAGCAGCGACCAGGGGGCCGGGGAGCTGTTTTTT.

The sample holds a few counts of this clone. V is TRBV30 and J is TRBJ2-2, with D tentatively TRBD1 (6 bases). The CDR3 contains 12 residues. V was clipped by 4 bases and J by 5 bases, with 8 bases between them. The V gene's germline CDR1 is GTSNPN and CDR2 SVGIG (reference sequence). CDR3 sequence: CAWTQGTGELFF. The CDR3 region has the DNA TGTGCCTGGACACAGGGTACCGGGGAGCTGTTTTTT.

V is TRBV5-1 and J is TRBJ2-1; TRBD1 might be the D (6 bases). Trimming cost V 4 bases and J 0 bases, with 14 bases left between them. CDR3 length: 16 amino acids. Per germline, CDR1 SGHRS and CDR2 YFSETQ. The DNA of the CDR3 is TGCGCCAGCAGCCCCAGGGGTGTAGGCTCCTACAATGAGCAGTTCTTC. Amino acid sequence: CASSPRGVGSYNEQFF.

The chain links TRBV6-1 to TRBJ2-2; 10 nucleotides align to TRBD2. The germline CDR1 and CDR2 sequences are MNHNS and SASEGT. The CDR3 length is 15 residues. V was clipped by 6 bases and J by 6 bases; unmatched bases: 7. The CDR3 spells CASRLLAGVSGELFF. CDR3 bases: TGTGCCAGCAGGTTGCTAGCGGGAGTTTCCGGGGAGCTGTTTTTT.

This clone was counted once. The chain recombines TRBV4-2 with TRBJ2-5; TRBD2 matches at 8 bases. Germline V gene sequence: CDR1 LGHNA, CDR2 YNFKEQ. V shed 1 base, J shed 1 base, and the junction held 5 bases outside the gene matches. The CDR3 is 16 residues long. Here the CDR3 DNA reads TGTGCCAGCAGCCAAGCCCCTCTAGCGGGCCAAGAGACCCAGTACTTC. It encodes CASSQAPLAGQETQYF.

The gene calls are TRBV6-6 and TRBJ2-5; 11 bases align to TRBD1. J lost 1 base, V lost 6 bases, and 7 bases had no gene match. The CDR3 contains 16 residues. Germline CDR1 MNHNY, CDR2 SVGAGI (reference sequence). DNA for the CDR3: TGTGCCAGCAGGCCAACCGGGACAGGGGGCCAAGAGACCCAGTACTTC. Translating gives CASRPTGTGGQETQYF.

A few counts support this clone. This chain uses TRBV30 with TRBJ1-2; TRBD1 matches 7 bases. The length of the CDR3 is 13 residues. V trimming: 0 bases; J trimming: 4 bases; junction bases outside the gene matches: 2. Per the germline V gene, CDR1 is GTSNPN and CDR2 is SVGIG (reference sequence). The CDR3 nucleotides are TGTGCCTGGAGTGTAGGGGGCTTCTATGGCTACACCTTC. Translation: CAWSVGGFYGYTF.

In its sample, this clone was seen a few times. The CDR3 here is CASSYSPAGLVGELFF. The CDR3 DNA reads TGTGCCAGCAGTTACTCTCCGGCAGGGCTCGTCGGGGAGCTGTTTTTT. This chain connects TRBV6-6 to TRBJ2-2, with TRBD1 as a possible D gene (5 bases). V lost 0 bases and J 7 bases, leaving 15 bases between the germline ends. Germline CDR1 reads MNHNY; CDR2 reads SVGAGI (reference sequence). The CDR3 consists of 16 residues.

The chain couples TRBV5-6 to TRBJ2-1; D gene uncertain. The V gene lost 2 bases and the J gene lost 1 base, with 13 bases spanning the gap. This CDR3 spans 16 amino acids. Germline CDR1 and CDR2: SGHDT and YYEEEE. The CDR3 bases are TGTGCCAGCAGCTTCGCACCAATAGTTTCCTACAATGAGCAGTTCTTC. This gives the protein CASSFAPIVSYNEQFF. Full variable domain (rest looked up from reference TRBV5-6 and TRBJ2-1): DAGVTQSPTHLIKTRGQQVTLRCSPKSGHDTVSWYQQALGQGPQFIFQYYEEEERQRGNFPDRFSGHQFPNYSSELNVNALLLGDSALYLCASSFAPIVSYNEQFFGPGTRLTVL.

The sample holds a few counts of this clone. The rearrangement joins TRBV9 to TRBJ1-2, with TRBD1 as a possible D gene (5 bases). Germline CDR1 is SGDLS and CDR2 is YYNGEE. V was cut by 0 bases and J by 4 bases, with 13 bases left in between. This CDR3 spans 15 amino acids. CDR3 in amino acids: CASSVGGGGGYGYTF. The CDR3 bases are TGTGCCAGCAGCGTAGGCGGGGGAGGAGGCTATGGCTACACCTTC. Filled out from reference TRBV9 and TRBJ1-2, the complete variable domain reads DSGVTQTPKHLITATGQRVTLRCSPRSGDLSVYWYQQSLDQGLQFLIQYYNGEERAKGNILERFSAQQFPDLHSELNLSSLELGDSALYFCASSVGGGGGYGYTFGSGTRLTVV.